The next 6 T cell receptor beta chains were all read from a single sample in a study of CD8+ T cells in alopecia areata. It was cDNA, reverse transcribed from extracted RNA, that served as the sequencing template. Generated by immunoSEQ multiplex PCR, the TCRdb table keeps only in-frame clones and is missing some. The repertoire consists of some 110,000 clones, with roughly two thirds occurring once and the leading ten covering roughly 3.1%. Input material: CD4+ T cells sorted from blood. These TCRs come from a human donor in good health.

This clone was seen ten or more times. The chain recombines TRBV29-1 with TRBJ2-7; 9 bases map to TRBD1. Per germline, CDR1 SQVTM and CDR2 ANQGSEA. The CDR3 is 13 residues long. Trimming took 6 bases from V and 6 from J; bases not matched to a gene: 9. This CDR3 is CSVGQGDGSEQYF. CDR3 nucleotide sequence: TGCAGCGTGGGACAGGGCGACGGTAGCGAGCAGTACTTC.

The chain links TRBV2 to TRBJ1-1, with a possible D match to TRBD1 (5 bases). The CDR3 covers 13 residues. Germline V gene sequence: CDR1 SNHLY, CDR2 FYNNEI. V was shortened by 6 bases and J by 7 bases, with 15 bases between the two germline ends. Here the CDR3 reads CASSLNTGGEAFF. The CDR3 DNA reads TGTGCCAGCAGCTTGAACACGGGGGGTGAAGCTTTCTTT.

V gene TRBV29-1 combines with J gene TRBJ2-7; D gene ambiguous. Between the trimmed V and J ends, which lost 1 base and 3 bases, there was a span of 7 bases. The CDR3 has 12 residues. CDR1 is SQVTM, CDR2 ANQGSEA, per germline. Written as DNA, the CDR3 is TGCAGCGTTGAAGGACCCCGCTACGAGCAGTACTTC. It codes for CSVEGPRYEQYF.

CDR3 amino acids: CASSLNGGARDTQYF. The CDR3 nucleotides are TGTGCCAGCAGCTTAAACGGGGGGGCCAGGGATACGCAGTATTTT. This chain connects TRBV7-2 to TRBJ2-3; TRBD2 aligns across 8 bases. Per germline, CDR1 SGHTA and CDR2 FQGNSA. This CDR3 contains 15 residues. J lost 6 bases, V lost 2 bases, and 7 bases had no gene match.

The rearrangement uses TRBV7-3 and TRBJ2-1; no clear D. CDR1 and CDR2 (germline): SGHTA, FQGTGA. With 7 bases removed from V and 7 bases from J, the gap between germline ends came to 17 bases. The CDR3 contains 14 residues. DNA for the CDR3: TGTGCCAGCAACCAACTCGGCCCCGGGAATGAGCAGTTCTTC. Amino acids: CASNQLGPGNEQFF.

The V call is TRBV6-8, the J call TRBJ2-1; 13 nucleotides align to TRBD2. The J segment lost 3 bases and the V segment lost 4 bases, leaving 9 bases of the junction unmatched. CDR3 length equals 18 residues. The germline gives CDR1 MNHGY, CDR2 SAAAGT. The CDR3: CASSCRLGTSGDYNEQFF. CDR3 bases: TGTGCCAGCAGTTGCCGGTTGGGGACTAGCGGGGACTACAATGAGCAGTTCTTC.